The clone carrying this TCR beta chain has a count of ten or more. Its antigen is unknown. Germline V lookup: CDR1 LGHDT, CDR2 YNNKEL (reference sequence). The CDR3 covers 19 residues. V lost 1 base, J lost 3 bases, and 11 bases stayed unmatched. Each CDR3 protein gets one entry after TCRdb re-called the 5' RACE reads with MiXCR. Of roughly 180,000 distinct CDR3 sequences listed, under 14% are singletons. This sample was included in a study of CD8 T cells in ankylosing spondylitis. Whole-study results and caveats: Within matched ankylosing spondylitis synovial fluid, disease-linked clones were reportedly significantly enriched.

Sequenced material: blood, either unsorted or a sorted T cell fraction (not recorded which). This chain uses TRBV3-1 with TRBJ2-5, with 13 positions matching TRBD2. The origin of this receptor is a male donor with ankylosing spondylitis or in good health (not recorded which). CDR3: CASSQGLLAGGPRKETQYF. In DNA form, the CDR3 reads TGTGCCAGCAGCCAAGGCTTACTAGCGGGAGGGCCCCGGAAAGAGACCCAGTACTTC.